The 3 T cell receptor beta chains given below trace back to one sample, sequenced in a study of T-cell reconstitution after alpha-beta-depleted transplantation in children. Preparing the TCRbeta library involved the use of unique molecular identifiers. TCRdb re-derived calls from the PCR reads in MiXCR, one entry per CDR3 protein. The sample shows about 830,000 distinct CDR3 sequences, 15% to 20% of them seen only once. Sequencing was performed on PBMCs, mostly from graft donor cells, taken 360 days after TCRalphabeta/CD19-depleted stem cell transplant. The receptors come from a male patient between 10 and 17 years old who had a stem cell transplant for acute lymphoblastic leukemia, so the T cells may come from the graft donor.

Only a few counts were recorded for this clonotype. This chain uses TRBV19 with TRBJ1-5; TRBD1 matches at 7 bases. CDR1 and CDR2 (germline): LNHDA, SQIVND (reference sequence). The CDR3 runs to 15 residues. V trimming: 1 base; J trimming: 7 bases; junction bases outside the gene matches: 7. The CDR3 bases are TGTGCCAGTAGTATAGTTGGGACAGCCGACCAGCCCCAGCATTTT. It codes for CASSIVGTADQPQHF.

In its sample, this clonotype was seen many times. This sequence joins TRBV7-8 and TRBJ2-1; D remains ambiguous. Germline CDR1 and CDR2: SGHVS and FQNEAQ. This CDR3 is built from 13 residues. The germline V and J ends were trimmed by 5 bases and 9 bases, with 14 bases remaining between them. The CDR3 is CASSVGRLPEQFF. The CDR3 bases are TGTGCCAGCAGCGTAGGAAGGCTTCCTGAGCAGTTCTTC. Using reference TRBV7-8 and TRBJ2-1 for the parts outside the CDR3, the full variable domain is GAGVSQSPRYKVAKRGQDVALRCDPISGHVSLFWYQQALGQGPEFLTYFQNEAQLDKSGLPSDRFFAERPEGSVSTLKIQRTQQEDSAVYLCASSVGRLPEQFFGPGTRLTVL.

For the CDR3, the DNA is TGTGCCAGCAGTTTTGGTACCCCAAGTGGAGATACGCAGTATTTT. Its protein is CASSFGTPSGDTQYF. The chain recombines TRBV28 with TRBJ2-3; D ambiguous. The germline gives CDR1 MDHEN, CDR2 SYDVKM. The CDR3 has 15 amino acids. V was trimmed by 3 bases and J by 5 bases, leaving 15 bases between them.